The 30 T cell receptor beta chains listed next were all sequenced from one sample in a study of technical replicates of blood from a handful of donors. The assay was immunoSEQ multiplex PCR, and TCRdb's table has in-frame clones only and misses some. The sample contains under 95,000 clones, approximately 94% of which appear only once. The sequenced sample was T cells isolated from PBMCs. The origin of the receptors is a human donor in good health.

This chain uses TRBV6-5 with TRBJ1-5; tentative D call: TRBD1 (5 bases). Germline values: CDR1 MNHEY, CDR2 SVGAGI. The CDR3 sequence is 13 residues long. Between the trimmed V and J ends, which lost 6 bases and 6 bases, there was a span of 12 bases. The CDR3 loop is CASRKGMGQPQHF. CDR3 coding DNA: TGTGCCAGCAGAAAGGGGATGGGTCAGCCCCAGCATTTT.

As concerns this clone: One end of the junction does not line up with germline, which may come from a read error. The rearrangement uses TRBV7-9 and TRBJ1-1; D is ambiguous. Germline V CDR1 and CDR2: SEHNR, FQNEAQ (reference sequence). This CDR3 spans 8 amino acids. CDR3 nucleotide sequence: TGTGCCAGCAGCACAGTCTCCTTT. Translated, it gives CASSTVSF. The whole variable domain, filled in from reference TRBV7-9 and TRBJ1-1, reads DTGVSQNPRHKITKRGQNVTFRCDPISEHNRLYWYRQTLGQGPEFLTYFQNEAQLEKSRLLSDRFSAERPKGSFSTLEIQRTEQGDSAMYLCASSTVSFGQGTRLTVV.

This chain uses TRBV5-4 with TRBJ1-1; D ambiguous. This CDR3 contains 13 residues. V lost 5 bases and J 1 base, leaving 9 bases between the germline ends. Germline V CDR1 and CDR2: SGHNT, YYREEE (reference sequence). The CDR3 is CASRPPGNTEAFF. CDR3 DNA: TGTGCCAGCAGACCCCCAGGGAACACTGAAGCTTTCTTT.

The V call is TRBV5-4, the J call TRBJ2-1, with D perhaps TRBD2 (5 bases). The CDR3 is made up of 17 amino acids. V shed 0 bases and J shed 2 bases, with 15 bases lying between them. Germline V gene lookup returns CDR1 SGHNT and CDR2 YYREEE (reference sequence). The CDR3, as DNA: TGTGCCAGCAGCTTGGAGTCTAGCCTCGACCCCTACAATGAGCAGTTCTTC. Amino acids: CASSLESSLDPYNEQFF.

This chain connects TRBV10-2 to TRBJ2-2; weak D call: TRBD2 (6 bases). This CDR3 has 15 amino acids. V was clipped by 4 bases and J by 9 bases, with 18 bases between them. Germline CDR1 WSHSY, CDR2 SAAADI. This CDR3 reads CASSAQLGGARELFF. Here the CDR3 DNA reads TGCGCCAGCAGTGCCCAACTAGGAGGGGCCAGGGAGCTGTTTTTT.

This rearrangement joins TRBV28 to TRBJ1-1; 7 positions match TRBD1. Trimming took 6 bases from V and 1 from J; bases not matched to a gene: 14. The CDR3 is 17 residues long. The germline gives CDR1 MDHEN, CDR2 SYDVKM. The CDR3 sequence: CASSPPGGGGTNTEAFF. The DNA of the CDR3 is TGTGCCAGCAGCCCCCCGGGTGGAGGGGGCACGAACACTGAAGCTTTCTTT.

This clone was counted once. This chain uses TRBV6-1 with TRBJ2-7, with D possibly matching TRBD1 (6 bases). V dropped 5 bases and J dropped 2 bases, with 13 bases sitting between them. Germline values: CDR1 MNHNS, CDR2 SASEGT. CDR3 size: 14 residues. The DNA for the CDR3 is TGTGCCAGCAGTTCCTACAGGGAGACCTACGAGCAGTACTTC. This encodes CASSSYRETYEQYF.

This sequence joins TRBV7-6 and TRBJ1-1; tentative D call: TRBD1 (6 bases). V was shortened by 0 bases and J by 5 bases, with 10 bases between the two germline ends. Germline V gene lookup returns CDR1 SGHVS and CDR2 FNYEAQ. The CDR3 covers 14 residues. The CDR3 is CASSLAGGGTEAFF. DNA for the CDR3: TGTGCCAGCAGCTTAGCAGGGGGAGGGACTGAAGCTTTCTTT.

The rearrangement joins TRBV19 to TRBJ2-7; D is perhaps TRBD2 (6 bases). Germline CDR1 LNHDA, CDR2 SQIVND (reference sequence). The CDR3 runs to 16 residues. V was trimmed by 1 base and J by 3 bases, leaving 16 bases between them. The CDR3 bases are TGTGCCAGTAGTATAGGTCCCAGCGGAGGGAACTACGAGCAGTACTTC. Protein sequence: CASSIGPSGGNYEQYF.

Concerning this clone itself: Other DNA sequences in this sample translate to the same CDR3. The rearrangement joins TRBV28 to TRBJ2-3, with 11 bases aligning to TRBD2. The V gene end was trimmed by 4 bases and the J gene end by 4 bases; junction bases not matched to a gene: 4. CDR3 length equals 15 residues. Looked up from germline, CDR1 is MDHEN and CDR2 is SYDVKM. The DNA for the CDR3 is TGTGCCAGCAGTTCCCTAGCGGGAGGTGCAGATACGCAGTATTTT. This encodes CASSSLAGGADTQYF.

Only a few counts were recorded for this clone. This chain joins TRBV10-1 and TRBJ1-1; D gene unclear. The CDR3 consists of 16 residues. The germline CDR1 and CDR2 sequences are WNHNN and SYGVQD (reference sequence). Trimming left V 0 bases short and J 4 bases short, with 15 bases between. Here the CDR3 reads CASSESLNPSSTEAFF. CDR3 bases: TGCGCCAGCAGTGAGTCGTTGAATCCCTCGAGCACTGAAGCTTTCTTT.

This clone was recorded only once. J is TRBJ2-3 and V is TRBV6-5, with D maybe TRBD2 (6 bases). Germline V gene data show CDR1 as MNHEY and CDR2 as SVGAGI. The CDR3 covers 13 residues. V was pared by 7 bases and J by 4 bases, with 12 bases between. The CDR3 nucleotides read TGTGCCAGCACCGGGAGAAGTTCAGATACGCAGTATTTT. As protein: CASTGRSSDTQYF.

This clone showed up just once. The gene calls are TRBV9 and TRBJ1-1; 7 nucleotides agree with TRBD1. The V gene end was trimmed by 6 bases and the J gene end by 5 bases; junction bases not matched to a gene: 4. This CDR3 is 12 amino acids long. Germline V gene lookup returns CDR1 SGDLS and CDR2 YYNGEE. As DNA, the CDR3 is TGTGCCAGCACCTCAGGGGGAACTGAAGCTTTCTTT. Its protein is CASTSGGTEAFF.

This chain joins TRBV27 and TRBJ1-1; no clear D gene. The CDR3 runs to 13 residues. The germline CDR1 and CDR2 sequences are MNHEY and SMNVEV (reference sequence). Trimming shortened V by 3 bases and J by 0 bases, and 5 bases separated the two germline ends. In DNA form, the CDR3 reads TGTGCCAGCAGTTTTACGGTGAACACTGAAGCTTTCTTT. Translation: CASSFTVNTEAFF.

This clone was seen a single time. The rearrangement links TRBV6-6 to TRBJ2-7, with 9 nucleotides matching TRBD2. Germline V CDR1 and CDR2: MNHNY, SVGAGI (reference sequence). The J segment lost 1 base and the V segment lost 10 bases, leaving 8 bases of the junction unmatched. CDR3 length: 14 residues. The CDR3: CATTSLAGSYEQYF. In DNA, the CDR3 is TGTGCCACCACCTCACTAGCGGGTTCCTACGAGCAGTACTTC.

V usage is TRBV19 and J usage is TRBJ2-5; D remains ambiguous. The CDR3 covers 14 residues. Between the trimmed V and J ends, which lost 3 bases and 5 bases, there was a span of 13 bases. Germline CDR1 and CDR2: LNHDA and SQIVND (reference sequence). In nucleotides, the CDR3 is TGTGCCAGTAGTATGGTGTCAGTTGGCGAGACCCAGTACTTC. Translating gives CASSMVSVGETQYF. Supplemented by reference TRBV19 and TRBJ2-5, the full variable domain reads DGGITQSPKYLFRKEGQNVTLSCEQNLNHDAMYWYRQDPGQGLRLIYYSQIVNDFQKGDIAEGYSVSREKKESFPLTVTSAQKNPTAFYLCASSMVSVGETQYFGPGTRLLVL.

The V call is TRBV11-3, the J call TRBJ1-1; no firm D call. Germline values: CDR1 SGHNT, CDR2 YENEEA. The CDR3 loop spans 14 amino acids. V was shortened by 5 bases and J by 3 bases, with 13 bases between the two germline ends. In nucleotides, the CDR3 is TGTGCCAGCAGCCAAGCCATCCGGTACACTGAAGCTTTCTTT. Encoded protein: CASSQAIRYTEAFF.

The chain recombines TRBV4-1 with TRBJ2-7, with 10 positions matching TRBD2. Germline V CDR1 and CDR2: MGHRA, YSYEKL. The length of the CDR3 is 15 residues. The V segment lost 4 bases and the J segment 3 bases; nucleotides outside the gene matches: 6. The CDR3 protein is CASSRETSGFYEQYF. The CDR3 DNA reads TGCGCCAGCAGCCGAGAGACTAGCGGGTTCTACGAGCAGTACTTC.

The rearrangement links TRBV12-5 to TRBJ2-1; D not resolved. The germline gives CDR1 LGHNT, CDR2 FRNRAP. CDR3 length equals 17 residues. Trimming took off 0 bases at V and 9 bases at J, with 21 bases between the two ends. DNA for the CDR3: TGTGCTAGTGGTTTGGTAGTGGGCCAGGCGTCCGGCCGTGAGCAGTTCTTC. Its protein product is CASGLVVGQASGREQFF.

This clone was seen just once. The V and J genes are TRBV19 and TRBJ2-7; TRBD2 might be the D (5 bases). V lost 3 bases, J lost 5 bases, and 11 bases lay in between. Germline V gene data show CDR1 as LNHDA and CDR2 as SQIVND (reference sequence). The CDR3 consists of 13 residues. This CDR3 reads CASSIRNGDEQYF. DNA for the CDR3: TGTGCCAGTAGTATTAGGAACGGGGACGAGCAGTACTTC.

The V gene is TRBV6-5, the J gene TRBJ1-2, with 8 bases identical to TRBD1. Germline-derived CDR1 and CDR2 are MNHEY and SVGAGI. With V trimmed by 3 bases and J by 5 bases, 8 bases remained unmatched. This CDR3 has 15 residues. CDR3 in DNA: TGTGCCAGCAGTTATGTGCCAGGACAGGGTTATGGCTACACCTTC. Encoded protein: CASSYVPGQGYGYTF.

The chain joins TRBV6-6 to TRBJ2-3, with D possibly matching TRBD2 (6 bases). CDR3 length: 16 amino acids. Germline V gene lookup returns CDR1 MNHNY and CDR2 SVGAGI (reference sequence). Between the trimmed V and J ends, which lost 0 bases and 4 bases, there was a span of 14 bases. The CDR3 DNA sequence: TGTGCCAGCAGTTACTCTGGGCAGGGAGGCCCAGATACGCAGTATTTT. This translates into CASSYSGQGGPDTQYF.

The CDR3: CASSLTTAATNEKLFF. The DNA for the CDR3 is TGTGCCAGCTCACTTACAACAGCTGCAACTAATGAAAAACTGTTTTTT. The rearrangement links TRBV18 to TRBJ1-4; D not resolved. This CDR3 is built from 16 residues. Germline CDR1 reads KGHSH; CDR2 reads LQKENI. V was cut by 4 bases and J by 0 bases, with 12 bases left in between.

The chain has TRBV5-6 and TRBJ1-2; no clear D gene. From germline, CDR1 is SGHDT and CDR2 YYEEEE. V lost 4 bases and J lost 6, with 13 bases in between. This CDR3 has 13 residues. CDR3 region: CASSPSRGHGYTF. DNA for the CDR3: TGTGCCAGCAGCCCGTCCAGAGGTCATGGCTACACCTTC.

This clone was detected only once. The chain recombines TRBV4-1 with TRBJ2-3; 12 bases are shared with TRBD2. J gave up 6 bases and V 4 bases, and 8 bases lay outside the gene matches. The CDR3 spans 16 residues. Germline loops: CDR1 MGHRA, CDR2 YSYEKL. In nucleotides, the CDR3 is TGCGCCAGCAGCCCCGATAGACTAGCGGGGGCGGATACGCAGTATTTT. It codes for CASSPDRLAGADTQYF.

The chain recombines TRBV5-1 with TRBJ2-7; possibly TRBD1 for D (7 bases). The V gene's germline CDR1 is SGHRS and CDR2 YFSETQ. CDR3 length equals 16 residues. The V and J ends lost 4 bases and 3 bases respectively, with 20 bases between them. The CDR3 spells CASSTNRGTVIYEQYF. CDR3 DNA: TGCGCCAGCAGCACCAACCGCGGGACAGTGATCTACGAGCAGTACTTC.

The chain links TRBV6-6 to TRBJ2-1; tentatively, D is TRBD2 (6 bases). V was clipped by 5 bases and J by 0 bases, with 11 bases between them. Germline lookup yields CDR1 MNHNY and CDR2 SVGAGI (reference sequence). The CDR3 runs 15 residues. CDR3 DNA sequence: TGTGCCAGCAGTCAAGGGAGGTTCTCCTACAATGAGCAGTTCTTC. Translated, it gives CASSQGRFSYNEQFF.

This chain connects TRBV13 to TRBJ2-1, with D unclear. V lost 4 bases to trimming and J lost 5 bases, with 9 bases between them. This CDR3 is built from 13 residues. The germline gives CDR1 PRHDT, CDR2 FYEKMQ (reference sequence). For the CDR3, the DNA is TGTGCCAGCAGCTCAACTGAGAACAATGAGCAGTTCTTC. It yields the protein CASSSTENNEQFF.

The rearrangement uses TRBV5-8 and TRBJ2-7; 7 nucleotides agree with TRBD1. Losses at the gene ends were 6 bases for V and 0 bases for J; bases not matched to a gene: 12. There are 16 residues in the CDR3. Per the germline V gene, CDR1 is SGHTS and CDR2 is YDEGEE. CDR3 DNA sequence: TGTGCCAGCACCCGGGGAAGGGACAGTAGCTCCTACGAGCAGTACTTC. It translates to CASTRGRDSSSYEQYF.

The chain joins TRBV6-1 to TRBJ1-4; D is possibly TRBD1 (6 bases). This CDR3 comprises 15 residues. Trimming stripped 6 bases from V and 8 bases from J, with 19 bases between. The germline CDR1 and CDR2 sequences are MNHNS and SASEGT. The CDR3 coding sequence is TGTGCCAGCAGACTTACCTGGGGGCAAGCGGAAAAACTGTTTTTT. It codes for CASRLTWGQAEKLFF.